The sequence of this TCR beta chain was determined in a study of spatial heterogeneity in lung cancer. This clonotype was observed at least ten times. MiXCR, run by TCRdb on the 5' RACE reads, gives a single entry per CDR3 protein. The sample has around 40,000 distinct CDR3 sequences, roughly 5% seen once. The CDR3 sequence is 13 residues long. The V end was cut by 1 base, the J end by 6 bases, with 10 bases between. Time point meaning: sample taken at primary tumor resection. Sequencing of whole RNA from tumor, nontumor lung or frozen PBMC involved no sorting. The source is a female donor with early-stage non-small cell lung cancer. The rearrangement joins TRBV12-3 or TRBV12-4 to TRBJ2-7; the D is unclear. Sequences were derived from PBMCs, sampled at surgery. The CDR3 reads CASSLGSVGEQYF. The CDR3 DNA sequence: TGTGCCAGCAGTTTAGGGTCAGTGGGCGAGCAGTACTTC.